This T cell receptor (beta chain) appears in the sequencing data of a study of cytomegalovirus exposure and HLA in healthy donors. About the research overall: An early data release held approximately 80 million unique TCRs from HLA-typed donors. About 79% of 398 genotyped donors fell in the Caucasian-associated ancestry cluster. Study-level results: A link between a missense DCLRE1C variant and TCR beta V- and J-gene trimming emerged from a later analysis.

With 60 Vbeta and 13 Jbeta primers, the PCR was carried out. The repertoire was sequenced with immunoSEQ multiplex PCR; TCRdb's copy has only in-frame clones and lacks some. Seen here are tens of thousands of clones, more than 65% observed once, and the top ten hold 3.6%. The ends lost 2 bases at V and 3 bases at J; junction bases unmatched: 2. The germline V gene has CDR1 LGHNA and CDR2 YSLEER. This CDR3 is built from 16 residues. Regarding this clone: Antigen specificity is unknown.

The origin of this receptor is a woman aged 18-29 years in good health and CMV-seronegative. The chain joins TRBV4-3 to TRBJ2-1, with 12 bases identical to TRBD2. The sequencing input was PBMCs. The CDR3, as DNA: TGCGCCAGCAGCCAAAGACTAGCGGGGGACTACAATGAGCAGTTCTTC. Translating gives CASSQRLAGDYNEQFF.